This TCR beta chain was captured by sequencing in a study of blood T cell repertoires in COVID-19 (TCRdb year 2020). About the investigation overall: Samples covering the acute and convalescent phases of COVID-19 were provided by collaborators in the United States, Italy and Spain. Where HLA class I and class II types were available, the types were taken from metadata supplied by the sample provider, not from assay-based typing. Sample metadata almost always included a de-identified subject ID, COVID-19 status, age in years and sex. The material from the prospective study consisted of cDNA or gDNA derived from T cells, B-cell-depleted T cells, or PBMCs. Deeply sampled blood TCRbeta repertoires from subjects exposed to, actively infected with, or recovered from COVID-19 were included in the dataset. The repertoires were released in a freely available public database meant as a resource for research on the immune response to SARS-CoV-2. Samples were obtained from the ongoing ImmuneRACE study (first 160 participants) and from some 1,300 subjects provided by 6 global collaborators.

With regard to this clone: Its antigen remains unidentified. No much larger clone exists at a distance of one base, and base qualities are not known.

Trimming takes 5 bases off V and 8 bases off J; junction bases not matched to a gene: 2. CDR1 and CDR2 are read off the germline V gene (reference sequence) as LGHDT and YNNKEL. There are 14 amino acids in the CDR3, from cysteine to phenylalanine inclusive. Left in the record is the CDR3 DNA by itself, 42 bases read in frame from the first base. One collaborating source in Seattle enrolled patients during active infection and followed them longitudinally through the course of disease. Collaborating institutions collected whole blood in K2EDTA tubes following their own protocols. For TCRbeta analysis, collaborators shipped samples in one of three forms: frozen whole blood, isolated PBMCs, or DNA extracted from either of those sample types. TCRbeta CDR3 regions were amplified from genomic DNA using the immunoSEQ Assay, a bias-controlled multiplex PCR. Per the source publication's procedure: Within the assay, amplification of reference gene primers was used to estimate how many nucleated cells each sample contained. To quantify the absolute abundance of each unique TCRbeta CDR3 rearrangement, sequence reads were collapsed and filtered. For each sample, productive Simpson clonality was calculated by taking the square root of Simpson's diversity index across productive rearrangements. TCRdb obtained this table from immuneACCESS and retained in-frame rearrangements with V and J assigned. These tables miss some clones; where compared with another copy, unresolved V genes account for less than half of the shortfall, and the remainder is unexplained. That table supplies the V and J calls and clone size; D and trimming were determined from the DNA. The sample table shows under 450,000 clones, and around 88% are seen once. The ten largest clones represent around 12% of the sample.

Points the paper makes about the study in general: The amount of clinical and demographic metadata varied by source and participant and was provided uncurated.

The sample comprised peripheral blood. The chain uses TRBV3-1 (or the pseudogene TRBV3-2) and TRBJ2-1; 14 of the junction bases match TRBD2. The receptor's source is a woman aged 45-59 years with COVID-19, enrolled during active disease. The CDR3 loop reads CASSGTSGGYEQFF. The DNA sequence is TGTGCCAGCAGCGGGACTAGCGGGGGCTATGAGCAGTTCTTC.